Listed here is a single T cell receptor (beta chain). The antigen remains unidentified. This sample is part of a study of T cells after yellow fever vaccination. Across the whole study: Fractions of limited cellularity were prepared by means of SMART-Seq v4 Ultra Low Input. Study findings and constraints: Most clones from primary vaccination resurfaced after the booster (around 95% CD4, more than 75% CD8).

The study made its TCR cDNA through 5'RACE template switching. That step introduced a universal primer site along with UMIs. One entry per CDR3 protein, called by TCRdb with MiXCR from the 5' RACE reads. The sample holds over 300,000 distinct CDR3 sequences, roughly 4.3% seen once. Germline values: CDR1 LNHDA, CDR2 SQIVND (reference sequence). V lost 4 bases, J lost 8 bases, and 14 bases lay in between. This CDR3 comprises 13 residues. The sequences come from PBMCs, collected 5 days after the yellow fever booster vaccination. The chain is built from TRBV19 and TRBJ1-2; D not certain. The clonotype comes from a man aged 18 to 35 who received the YFV17D yellow fever vaccine. The CDR3 loop is CASSTGEGIGYTF. Written as DNA, the CDR3 is TGTGCCAGTAGTACGGGCGAGGGCATAGGCTACACCTTC.